This entry lists 2 T cell receptor beta chains sequenced from one sample in a study of shared clonotypes between healthy human individuals (dated by TCRdb to the early 2020s). CD8 naive samples were CD45RO-negative cells positively selected for CCR7, giving a CD45RA+CCR7+ population that excluded TemRA cells. The library came from the immunoSEQ multiplex PCR assay. Entries here come from immuneACCESS through TCRdb and include only in-frame sequences with V and J called. Some clones fail to appear in such tables; in the studies checked, an unresolved V gene covers under half of the shortfall, and the cause of the remainder is unknown. Recorded for this sample are more than 2 million clones; over 85% of them occurred a single time. The ten largest clones add up to about 1.7% of the sample. Sequenced input: naive CD8+ T cells from PBMCs. The cell subset or site label corresponds to: CD45RA+CCR7+. The receptors originated from a man aged 18-30 years in good health. Some clones in this sample may be carry-over from other donors' samples.

J is TRBJ1-1 and V is TRBV19; D ambiguous. The length of the CDR3 is 13 residues. The germline V gene has CDR1 LNHDA and CDR2 SQIVND (reference sequence). V shed 3 bases and J shed 5 bases, with 10 bases lying between them. The CDR3 coding sequence is TGTGCCAGTAGTATGTTGGTACAAACTGAAGCTTTCTTT. Its translation: CASSMLVQTEAFF.

J is TRBJ1-1 and V is TRBV19, with unresolved D. Germline V gene data show CDR1 as LNHDA and CDR2 as SQIVND (reference sequence). V was pared by 5 bases and J by 0 bases, with 10 bases between. The CDR3 extends over 14 amino acids. CDR3: CASSPRAVNTEAFF. Written as DNA, the CDR3 is TGTGCCAGTAGTCCTAGGGCCGTGAACACTGAAGCTTTCTTT.